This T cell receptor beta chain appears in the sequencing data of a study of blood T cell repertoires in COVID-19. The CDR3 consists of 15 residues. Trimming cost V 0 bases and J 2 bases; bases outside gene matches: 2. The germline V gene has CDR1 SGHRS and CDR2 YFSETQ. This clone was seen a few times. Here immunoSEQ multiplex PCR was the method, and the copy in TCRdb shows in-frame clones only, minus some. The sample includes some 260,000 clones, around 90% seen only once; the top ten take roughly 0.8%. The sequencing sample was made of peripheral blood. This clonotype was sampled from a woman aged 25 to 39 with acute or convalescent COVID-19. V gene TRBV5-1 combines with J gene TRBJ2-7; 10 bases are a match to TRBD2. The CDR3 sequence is CASSLASGRTYEQYF. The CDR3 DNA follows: TGCGCCAGCAGCTTGGCTAGCGGGAGAACCTACGAGCAGTACTTC.